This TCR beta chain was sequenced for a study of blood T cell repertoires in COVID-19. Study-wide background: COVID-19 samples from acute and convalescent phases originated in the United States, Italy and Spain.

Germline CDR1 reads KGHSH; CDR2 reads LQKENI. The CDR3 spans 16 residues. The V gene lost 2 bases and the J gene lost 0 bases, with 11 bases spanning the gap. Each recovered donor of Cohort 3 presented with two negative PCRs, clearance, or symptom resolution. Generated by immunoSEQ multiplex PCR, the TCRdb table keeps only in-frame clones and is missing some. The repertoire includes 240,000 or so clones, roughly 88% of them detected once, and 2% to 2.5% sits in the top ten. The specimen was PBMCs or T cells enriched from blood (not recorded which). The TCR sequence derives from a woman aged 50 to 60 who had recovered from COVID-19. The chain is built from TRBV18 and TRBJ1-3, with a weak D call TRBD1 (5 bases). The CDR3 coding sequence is TGTGCCAGCTCACCAGCGGGACGTTACTCTGGAAACACCATATATTTT. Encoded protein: CASSPAGRYSGNTIYF.